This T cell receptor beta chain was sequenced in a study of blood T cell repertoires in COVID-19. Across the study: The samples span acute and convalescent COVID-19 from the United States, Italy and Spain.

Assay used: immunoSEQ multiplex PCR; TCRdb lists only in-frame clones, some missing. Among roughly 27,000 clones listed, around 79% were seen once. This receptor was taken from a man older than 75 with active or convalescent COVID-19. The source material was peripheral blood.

The CDR3 reads CASSYTRGPGYGYTF. CDR3 nucleotides: TGTGCCAGCAGTTACACTCGGGGTCCGGGCTATGGCTACACCTTC. The rearrangement links TRBV6-5 to TRBJ1-2, with D unresolved. Germline V gene lookup returns CDR1 MNHEY and CDR2 SVGAGI. This CDR3 region has 15 residues. The V and J ends lost 2 bases and 4 bases respectively, with 14 bases between them.